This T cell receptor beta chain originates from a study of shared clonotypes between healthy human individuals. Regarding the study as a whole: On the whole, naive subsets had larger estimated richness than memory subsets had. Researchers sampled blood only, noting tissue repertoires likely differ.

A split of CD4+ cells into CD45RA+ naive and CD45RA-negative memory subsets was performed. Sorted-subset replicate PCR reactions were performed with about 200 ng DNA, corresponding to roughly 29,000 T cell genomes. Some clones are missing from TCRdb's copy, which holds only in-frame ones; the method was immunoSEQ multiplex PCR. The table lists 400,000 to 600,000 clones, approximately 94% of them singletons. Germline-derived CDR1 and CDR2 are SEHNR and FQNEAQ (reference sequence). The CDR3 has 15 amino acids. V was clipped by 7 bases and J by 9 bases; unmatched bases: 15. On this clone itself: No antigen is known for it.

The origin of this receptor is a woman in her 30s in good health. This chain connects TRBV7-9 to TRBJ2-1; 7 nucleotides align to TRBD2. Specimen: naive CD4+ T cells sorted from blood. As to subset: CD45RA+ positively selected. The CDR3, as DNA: TGTGCCAGCACTCCAAGTGGGGGGGGATCCGGTGAGCAGTTCTTC. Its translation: CASTPSGGGSGEQFF.